This T cell receptor delta chain was sequenced during a study of gamma-delta T cells after stem cell transplantation. TCRdb re-processed the RT-PCR reads via CATT. The sample lists some 3,200 delta-chain clones; around 2% were seen once. Remarks on this clone: For this DNA, TCRdb reports the protein of a much larger clone, which diverges at residue 10, most likely from a read error; the protein presented here is translated directly from the DNA.

The CDR3 totals 17 residues. Trimming removed 2 bases at V and 7 bases at J, with 23 bases between. Germline-derived CDR1 and CDR2 are TSWWSYY and QGS. The specimen was gamma-delta T cells. The source is a human donor. It is not recorded whose cells these are; they may come from a transplant donor. The chain carries TRDV1 and TRDJ1, with D perhaps matching TRDD3 (5 bases). CDR3 in amino acids: CALGEYLGDHTVGKLIF. The CDR3 DNA reads TGTGCTCTTGGGGAATACCTAGGGGACCATACTGTCGGTAAACTCATCTTT.